This T cell receptor (beta chain) was profiled in a study of OX40 agonist ivuxolimab in advanced cancers. At the level of the study: The dose of intravenous ivuxolimab that patients received every 2 weeks ranged from 0.01 to 10 mg/kg. Head and neck, renal cell, melanoma or hepatocellular carcinoma were the cancers that dose-escalation patients had.

With 4 bases removed from V and 0 bases from J, the gap between germline ends came to 9 bases. The germline gives CDR1 SGHNT, CDR2 YENEEA. The CDR3 extends over 14 amino acids. Using immunoSEQ multiplex PCR, the repertoire was profiled, and TCRdb retains in-frame clones only, with some absent. Of around 50,000 clones in the sample, roughly 90% were seen once. The sequenced sample was CD4+ or CD8+ T cells sorted from blood, obtained in a trial of the OX40 agonist ivuxolimab. This receptor was taken from an adult with an advanced solid tumor such as melanoma, head and neck, liver or kidney cancer. The V and J genes are TRBV11-3 and TRBJ1-2, with D possibly TRBD1 on 5 matching bases. The CDR3 nucleotides are TGTGCCAGCAGCTCCGGGGCCGCTAACTATGGCTACACCTTC. Residues: CASSSGAANYGYTF.